A single sample is the source of the 30 T cell receptor beta chains below, sequenced in a study of neurological immune-mediated disorders. One entry per CDR3 protein results from TCRdb running MiXCR on the 5' RACE reads. The table has roughly 100,000 distinct CDR3 sequences, 3.5% seen once. Input material: PBMCs. These receptors all stem from a woman between 18 and 30 years old with multiple sclerosis.

This clonotype was counted ten times or more. The chain joins TRBV6-6 to TRBJ2-5, with 13 bases identical to TRBD2. CDR1 is MNHNY, CDR2 SVGAGI, per germline (reference sequence). This CDR3 is 14 amino acids long. V trimming: 2 bases; J trimming: 9 bases; junction bases outside the gene matches: 3. The CDR3 DNA is TGTGCCAGCAGTTACCGGACTAGCGGGGGTTCCCAGTACTTC. It encodes CASSYRTSGGSQYF.

In its sample, this clonotype was seen many times. The V and J genes are TRBV5-1 and TRBJ1-2, with TRBD1 matching 8 bases. The length of the CDR3 is 17 residues. The J segment lost 2 bases and the V segment lost 1 base, leaving 10 bases of the junction unmatched. The germline gives CDR1 SGHRS, CDR2 YFSETQ. The CDR3 reads CASSLPSTGALNYGYTF. The CDR3 DNA follows: TGCGCCAGCAGCTTGCCTTCGACAGGGGCCTTAAACTATGGCTACACCTTC. Together with reference TRBV5-1 and TRBJ1-2, the CDR3 gives the full variable domain: KAGVTQTPRYLIKTRGQQVTLSCSPISGHRSVSWYQQTPGQGLQFLFEYFSETQRNKGNFPGRFSGRQFSNSRSEMNVSTLELGDSALYLCASSLPSTGALNYGYTFGSGTRLTVV.

This clonotype was seen repeatedly, ten times or more. The rearrangement joins TRBV7-3 to TRBJ2-2, with a weak D call TRBD1 (6 bases). Trimming stripped 2 bases from V and 0 bases from J, with 13 bases between. Germline values: CDR1 SGHTA, CDR2 FQGTGA. The CDR3 length is 17 residues. CDR3 in amino acids: CASSLGGGAPNTGELFF. DNA for the CDR3: TGTGCCAGCAGCTTAGGGGGCGGCGCTCCGAACACCGGGGAGCTGTTTTTT.

This clonotype came up many times. V is TRBV24-1 and J is TRBJ2-7, with D possibly matching TRBD2 (6 bases). Germline V CDR1 and CDR2: KGHDR, SFDVKD. The CDR3 extends over 12 amino acids. V was pared by 7 bases and J by 4 bases, with 10 bases between. The CDR3 here is CATRGEEYEQYF. In DNA form, the CDR3 reads TGTGCCACCAGAGGGGAGGAATACGAGCAGTACTTC.

Many counts were recorded for this clonotype. The chain employs TRBV7-9 and TRBJ2-4, with 10 nucleotides matching TRBD2. The CDR3 length is 15 residues. Germline V gives CDR1 SEHNR, CDR2 FQNEAQ (reference sequence). J lost 6 bases, V lost 4 bases, and 6 bases had no gene match. The CDR3 nucleotides are TGTGCCAGCAGCTCCAGGACTAGCGGTCCAAACATTCAGTACTTC. As protein: CASSSRTSGPNIQYF.

This clonotype was counted many times. This chain links TRBV12-3 or TRBV12-4 with TRBJ1-5; D is perhaps TRBD1 (5 bases). Trimming left V 5 bases short and J 0 bases short, with 8 bases between. This CDR3 region has 14 residues. CDR3 residues: CASSPTDSNQPQHF. In DNA form, the CDR3 reads TGTGCCAGCAGTCCGACAGATAGCAATCAGCCCCAGCATTTT.

Many counts were recorded for this clonotype. The chain employs TRBV19 and TRBJ1-6, with D maybe TRBD1 (5 bases). Germline V CDR1 and CDR2: LNHDA, SQIVND (reference sequence). Trimming pared 6 bases from V and 9 bases from J, leaving 18 bases between. CDR3 length: 15 amino acids. The CDR3 sequence: CASSPGASVGSPLHF. The CDR3 coding sequence is TGTGCCAGTAGCCCTGGGGCCAGCGTAGGTTCACCCCTCCACTTT.

In this sample, this clonotype turned up many times. The chain is built from TRBV20-1 and TRBJ1-4, with 9 bases lining up with TRBD1. Germline V lookup: CDR1 DFQATT, CDR2 SNEGSKA (reference sequence). The CDR3 is 13 residues long. The J segment lost 5 bases and the V segment lost 5 bases, leaving 3 bases of the junction unmatched. CDR3 nucleotides: TGCAGTGCTTCGACAGGGGGGAATGAAAAACTGTTTTTT. Translated: CSASTGGNEKLFF.

This clonotype was observed many times. The chain recombines TRBV7-2 with TRBJ1-5; perhaps TRBD1 as D (5 bases). This CDR3 has 13 residues. The V gene lost 3 bases and the J gene lost 7 bases, with 10 bases spanning the gap. CDR1 and CDR2 (germline): SGHTA, FQGNSA. The CDR3 loop reads CASSFVREQPQHF. DNA of the CDR3: TGTGCCAGCAGCTTCGTCAGGGAACAGCCCCAGCATTTT.

This clonotype showed up many times. The rearrangement uses TRBV7-9 and TRBJ2-5; 8 nucleotides match TRBD2. V trimming: 5 bases; J trimming: 0 bases; junction bases outside the gene matches: 14. This CDR3 comprises 18 residues. Germline V gene data show CDR1 as SEHNR and CDR2 as FQNEAQ (reference sequence). The DNA for the CDR3 is TGTGCCAGCAGCCCCGGTAGGGCGGGGGGCTCGAACCAAGAGACCCAGTACTTC. Its translation: CASSPGRAGGSNQETQYF.

This clonotype was seen ten or more times. The chain links TRBV28 to TRBJ2-7; 7 nucleotides align to TRBD1. CDR3 length equals 15 residues. The V gene's germline CDR1 is MDHEN and CDR2 SYDVKM. V shed 2 bases, J shed 1 base, and the junction held 5 bases outside the gene matches. The CDR3 sequence is CASSLSGTVSYEQYF. CDR3 in DNA: TGTGCCAGCAGTTTAAGTGGGACAGTTTCCTACGAGCAGTACTTC.

Many counts were recorded for this clonotype. The chain recombines TRBV11-3 with TRBJ2-3; tentatively, D is TRBD2 (6 bases). V was cut by 5 bases and J by 4 bases, with 25 bases left in between. Germline values: CDR1 SGHNT, CDR2 YENEEA. The CDR3 is made up of 18 amino acids. In DNA form, the CDR3 reads TGTGCCAGCAGCCCGGGGTACCACGAGTCGGGAGTGCCAGATACGCAGTATTTT. The encoded protein is CASSPGYHESGVPDTQYF.

This clonotype came up many times. The chain couples TRBV20-1 to TRBJ1-3, with a possible D match to TRBD1 (6 bases). Germline-derived CDR1 and CDR2 are DFQATT and SNEGSKA (reference sequence). This CDR3 comprises 14 residues. Trimming stripped 3 bases from V and 4 bases from J, with 13 bases between. CDR3 coding DNA: TGCAGTGCTAGTTTTCAGGGGAGCGGAAACACCATATATTTT. Amino acids: CSASFQGSGNTIYF.

This sequence joins TRBV6-2 or TRBV6-3 and TRBJ1-2; 12 nucleotides align to TRBD1. Unmatched junction bases numbered 5, after V lost 4 bases and J lost 2 bases. This CDR3 is 16 amino acids long. The germline V gene encodes CDR1 MNHEY and CDR2 SVGEGT. The CDR3 spells CASSSGQGARNYGYTF. CDR3 bases: TGTGCCAGCAGTTCGGGACAGGGGGCGAGGAACTATGGCTACACCTTC.

This clonotype has a count of ten or more. This rearrangement joins TRBV25-1 to TRBJ1-2; D perhaps matches TRBD1 (5 bases). With 3 bases removed from V and 8 bases from J, the gap between germline ends came to 13 bases. The CDR3 covers 13 residues. Germline CDR1 MGHDK, CDR2 SYGVNS. The CDR3 sequence: CASSDQGFNGYTF. The DNA for the CDR3 is TGTGCCAGCAGTGACCAGGGTTTCAACGGCTACACCTTC.

This clonotype showed up many times. The V gene is TRBV6-2 or TRBV6-3, the J gene TRBJ2-3; weak D call: TRBD2 (7 bases). V lost 2 bases, J lost 4 bases, and 10 bases lay in between. The CDR3 has 14 residues. CDR1 and CDR2 (germline): MNHEY, SVGEGT. CDR3 residues: CASSYAGAADTQYF. CDR3 in DNA: TGTGCCAGCAGTTACGCGGGGGCTGCAGATACGCAGTATTTT.

This clonotype was observed many times. This chain joins TRBV5-1 and TRBJ2-1; TRBD1 is a possible D gene (6 bases). Deletions cut 0 bases from V and 3 bases from J, with 13 bases between. Germline-derived CDR1 and CDR2 are SGHRS and YFSETQ. This CDR3 is built from 16 residues. The CDR3 protein is CASSLGDKGHYNEQFF. The CDR3 region has the DNA TGCGCCAGCAGCTTGGGGGACAAGGGACACTACAATGAGCAGTTCTTC.

This clonotype showed up many times. CDR3 nucleotides: TGTGCCAGCAGTTACGTTACAGTGAACACCGGGGAGCTGTTTTTT. Amino acid sequence: CASSYVTVNTGELFF. J is TRBJ2-2 and V is TRBV6-6; D remains ambiguous. Trimming took 2 bases from V and 1 from J, leaving 8 bases between them. This CDR3 region has 15 residues. The V gene's germline CDR1 is MNHNY and CDR2 SVGAGI (reference sequence).

This clonotype has more than one count but fewer than ten. The CDR3 DNA sequence: TGCGCCAGCAGCACCAGACAGGGGACTAATGAAAAACTGTTTTTT. It specifies CASSTRQGTNEKLFF. This rearrangement joins TRBV5-1 to TRBJ1-4; 8 nucleotides align to TRBD1. The CDR3 spans 15 residues. With 4 bases clipped from V and 2 bases from J, the junction kept 4 bases outside the gene matches. Germline assignment: CDR1 SGHRS and CDR2 YFSETQ.

Concerning this clonotype: Its ends do not fully match the called genes, so a read error is possible. The rearrangement uses TRBV9 and TRBJ2-1, with 7 bases that match TRBD2. Germline CDR1 and CDR2: SGDLS and YYNGEE. This CDR3 is built from 15 residues. DNA for the CDR3: TGTGCCAGCAGCTCTACTAGCGATCCCTACAATGCGCAGTTCTTC. This codes for CASSSTSDPYNAQFF. Full variable domain (missing parts from reference TRBV9 and TRBJ2-1): DSGVTQTPKHLITATGQRVTLRCSPRSGDLSVYWYQQSLDQGLQFLIQYYNGEERAKGNILERFSAQQFPDLHSELNLSSLELGDSALYFCASSSTSDPYNAQFFGPGTRLTVL.

This clonotype was seen at least ten times. The chain recombines TRBV27 with TRBJ2-3; the D gene is possibly TRBD1 (6 bases). CDR1 and CDR2 (germline): MNHEY, SMNVEV (reference sequence). This CDR3 contains 15 residues. V lost 5 bases and J lost 5, with 17 bases in between. The DNA for the CDR3 is TGTGCCAGCAGTCAGGCCCGGGACACGGGAGATACGCAGTATTTT. Translated: CASSQARDTGDTQYF.

This clonotype showed up many times. CDR3 in DNA: TGTGCCAGCAGCTCATCCCCCGGTGGAGGGCGGAACACTGAAGCTTTCTTT. Protein: CASSSSPGGGRNTEAFF. V and J are TRBV7-8 and TRBJ1-1; D not certain. The CDR3 extends over 17 amino acids. V lost 4 bases and J 1 base, leaving 19 bases between the germline ends. Looked up from germline, CDR1 is SGHVS and CDR2 is FQNEAQ.

The sample holds many counts of this clonotype. V is TRBV18 and J is TRBJ2-1; 11 nucleotides agree with TRBD2. V trimming: 4 bases; J trimming: 12 bases; junction bases outside the gene matches: 8. The V gene's germline CDR1 is KGHSH and CDR2 LQKENI. CDR3 length equals 14 residues. The CDR3 spells CASSQGLAGGRQFF. The CDR3 coding sequence is TGTGCCAGCTCACAAGGCCTAGCGGGGGGCAGGCAGTTCTTC.

At least ten counts were recorded for this clonotype. The V gene is TRBV20-1, the J gene TRBJ2-3; D unresolved. V shed 4 bases and J shed 5 bases, with 19 bases lying between them. This CDR3 is 15 amino acids long. Germline lookup yields CDR1 DFQATT and CDR2 SNEGSKA (reference sequence). CDR3 protein: CSAIPGGTLRDTQYF. The CDR3 DNA follows: TGCAGTGCTATTCCCGGCGGCACTTTAAGAGATACGCAGTATTTT.

This clonotype was recorded at least ten times. The chain is built from TRBV4-3 and TRBJ2-1; tentatively, D is TRBD2 (5 bases). CDR3 length: 16 amino acids. V lost 0 bases and J 7 bases, leaving 16 bases between the germline ends. Germline assignment: CDR1 LGHNA and CDR2 YSLEER. This CDR3 reads CASSQDRTSKGNEQFF. In nucleotides, the CDR3 is TGCGCCAGCAGCCAAGATCGGACTTCTAAGGGAAATGAGCAGTTCTTC.

This clonotype was detected many times. The chain uses TRBV20-1 and TRBJ1-1; D not certain. The V end lost 3 bases, the J end lost 4 bases, and 12 bases lay between the germline ends. Germline V CDR1 and CDR2: DFQATT, SNEGSKA (reference sequence). The CDR3 runs 13 residues. CDR3 protein: CSARSGWGTEAFF. The CDR3 DNA is TGCAGTGCTAGGTCGGGGTGGGGCACTGAAGCTTTCTTT.

In its sample, this clonotype was seen many times. This chain joins TRBV6-6 and TRBJ2-2; no definite D call. The CDR3 consists of 12 residues. The germline gives CDR1 MNHNY, CDR2 SVGAGI (reference sequence). Trimming cost V 6 bases and J 7 bases, with 9 bases left between them. CDR3 region: CASRSGGGELFF. The DNA of the CDR3 is TGTGCCAGCAGGTCGGGTGGCGGGGAGCTGTTTTTT.

This clonotype was detected many times. The V and J genes are TRBV20-1 and TRBJ2-5, with 9 bases lining up with TRBD2. CDR1 and CDR2 (germline): DFQATT, SNEGSKA (reference sequence). The length of the CDR3 is 16 residues. J gave up 4 bases and V 0 bases, and 9 bases lay outside the gene matches. The DNA of the CDR3 is TGCAGTGCTAGAGATGGGGCTAGCGGGAACCGAGAGACCCAGTACTTC. Amino acids: CSARDGASGNRETQYF.

The table lists this clonotype with many counts. The chain uses TRBV29-1 and TRBJ2-2; D tentatively reads TRBD1 or TRBD2 (6 bases each). Germline V lookup: CDR1 SQVTM, CDR2 ANQGSEA. The CDR3 totals 14 residues. The ends were cut back, 6 bases at V and 2 bases at J, with 13 bases in the middle. The CDR3 DNA reads as TGCAGCGTAAAAGGGGGGACCAACACCGGGGAGCTGTTTTTT. Translation gives CSVKGGTNTGELFF.

This clonotype showed up many times. The chain has TRBV5-1 and TRBJ2-2, with a possible D match to TRBD2 (5 bases). The CDR3 runs to 16 residues. Germline V gives CDR1 SGHRS, CDR2 YFSETQ. Trimming left V 0 bases short and J 5 bases short, with 14 bases between. CDR3 DNA: TGCGCCAGCAGCTTGGATACCGGGATTGAGACCGGGGAGCTGTTTTTT. It yields the protein CASSLDTGIETGELFF.